The clone carrying this T cell receptor (beta chain) has just a few counts. CDR1 and CDR2 from the germline V gene are LNHDA and SQIVND (reference sequence). The J segment lost 7 bases and the V segment lost 5 bases, leaving 5 bases of the junction unmatched. The CDR3 covers 13 residues. As handled by the study authors: Counts of nucleated cells, estimated from reference gene primer amplification, were obtained. The method was immunoSEQ multiplex PCR; TCRdb's version includes in-frame clones alone and lacks a portion of them. The V and J calls and clone size were taken over from that table, and D and trimming were inferred from the DNA. The sample includes roughly 240,000 clones, 75% to 85% seen only once; the top ten take approximately 5%. These data belong to a study of blood T cell repertoires in COVID-19. At the level of the study: PBMCs, B-cell-depleted T cells, or T cells provided the cDNA or gDNA that made up the material.

The material sequenced was peripheral blood. The receptor comes from a man aged 50 or older with COVID-19, enrolled during active disease. The chain links TRBV19 to TRBJ1-2; 9 bases are a match to TRBD1. CDR3 in DNA: TGTGCCAGTAGTGTGACAGGGGGAGGTGGCTACACCTTC. This gives the protein CASSVTGGGGYTF.